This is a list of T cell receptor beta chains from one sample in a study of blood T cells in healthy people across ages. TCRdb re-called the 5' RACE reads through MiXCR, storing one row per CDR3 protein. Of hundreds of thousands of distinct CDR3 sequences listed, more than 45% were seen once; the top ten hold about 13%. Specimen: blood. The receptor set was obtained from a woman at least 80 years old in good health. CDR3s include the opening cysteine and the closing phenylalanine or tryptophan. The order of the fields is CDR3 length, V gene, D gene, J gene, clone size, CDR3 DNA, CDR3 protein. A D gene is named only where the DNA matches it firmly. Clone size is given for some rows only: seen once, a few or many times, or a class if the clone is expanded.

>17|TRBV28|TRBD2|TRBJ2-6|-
TGTGCCAGCGGGAGCGGGGCGACACTCTCTGGGGCCAACGTCCTGACTTTC
CASGSGATLSGANVLTF
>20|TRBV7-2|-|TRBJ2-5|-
TGTGCCAGCAGCTTAAGGGCCAGAACGTCAAGCGTTAGCGGAGAAGAGACCCAGTACTTC
CASSLRARTSSVSGEETQYF
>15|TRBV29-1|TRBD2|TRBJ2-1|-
TGCAGCGTTGAGGGAGGACTAGCGGGTTACAATGAGCAGTTCTTC
CSVEGGLAGYNEQFF
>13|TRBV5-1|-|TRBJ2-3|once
TGCGCCAGCAGCAGGATTACCACAGATACGCAGTATTTT
CASSRITTDTQYF
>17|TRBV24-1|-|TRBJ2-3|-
TGTGCCACCAGTGATTCGTACGGGGCACTAACAACAGATACGCAGTATTTT
CATSDSYGALTTDTQYF
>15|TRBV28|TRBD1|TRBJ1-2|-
TGTGCCAGCAGTCCTCGGGACAGGGAGTATCATGGCTACACCTTC
CASSPRDREYHGYTF
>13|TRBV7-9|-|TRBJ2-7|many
TGTGCCAGCAGCTTATTGGACCGCTACGAGCAGTACTTC
CASSLLDRYEQYF
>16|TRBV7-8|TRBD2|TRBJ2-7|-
TGTGCCAGCAGCTTAGGGTTGACTAGCGGGAGATACGAGCAGTACTTC
CASSLGLTSGRYEQYF
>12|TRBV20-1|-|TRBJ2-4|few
TGCAGTGCTAGTGGGGGGAGCAGCATTCAGTACTTC
CSASGGSSIQYF
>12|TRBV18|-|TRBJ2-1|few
TGTGCCAGCTATGGGACGGAGAATGAGCAGTTCTTC
CASYGTENEQFF
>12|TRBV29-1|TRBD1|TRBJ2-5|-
TGCAGCGGGCAACAGGGGAAGGAGACCCAGTACTTC
CSGQQGKETQYF
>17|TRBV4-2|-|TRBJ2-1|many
TGTGCCAGCAGCCAAGATACCCTGATGCCCTCCAGCGGGGAGCAGTTCTTC
CASSQDTLMPSSGEQFF
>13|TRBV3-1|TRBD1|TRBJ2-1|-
TGTGCCAGCAGCCCAGGACAGGGGGGCTGGGAGTTCTTC
CASSPGQGGWEFF
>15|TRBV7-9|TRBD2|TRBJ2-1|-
TGTGCCAGCAGCCATAGTTGGCTAGCGGGTAATGAGCAGTTCTTC
CASSHSWLAGNEQFF
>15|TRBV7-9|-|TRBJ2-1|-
TGTGCCAGCAGCTTTTTAGGGGTTCTCAACGACGAGCAGTTCTTC
CASSFLGVLNDEQFF
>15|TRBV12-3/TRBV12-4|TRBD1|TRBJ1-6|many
TGTGCCAGCAGCCCGGGACAGGGCTATAATTCACCCCTCCACTTT
CASSPGQGYNSPLHF
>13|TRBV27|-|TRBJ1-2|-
TGTGCCAGCAGTGGGATCCCACAGGATGGCTACACCTTC
CASSGIPQDGYTF
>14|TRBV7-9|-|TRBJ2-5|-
TGTGCCAGCAGCCTCGACAGTGGAAAAGAGACCCAGTACTTC
CASSLDSGKETQYF
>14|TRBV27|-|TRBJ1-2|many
TGTGCCAGCAACCCGGGGCGGACTAACTATGGCTACACCTTC
CASNPGRTNYGYTF
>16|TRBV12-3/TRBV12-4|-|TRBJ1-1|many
TGTGCCAGCAGTTTTTTGGGACGCAGGACCTTCACTGAAGCTTTCTTT
CASSFLGRRTFTEAFF
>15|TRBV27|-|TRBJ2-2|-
TGTGCCAGCAGATTCGGGGGGCCGAACACCGGGGAGCTGTTTTTT
CASRFGGPNTGELFF
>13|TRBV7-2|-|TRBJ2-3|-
TGTGCCAGCAGCTTAGACAACCGGGATACGCAGTATTTT
CASSLDNRDTQYF